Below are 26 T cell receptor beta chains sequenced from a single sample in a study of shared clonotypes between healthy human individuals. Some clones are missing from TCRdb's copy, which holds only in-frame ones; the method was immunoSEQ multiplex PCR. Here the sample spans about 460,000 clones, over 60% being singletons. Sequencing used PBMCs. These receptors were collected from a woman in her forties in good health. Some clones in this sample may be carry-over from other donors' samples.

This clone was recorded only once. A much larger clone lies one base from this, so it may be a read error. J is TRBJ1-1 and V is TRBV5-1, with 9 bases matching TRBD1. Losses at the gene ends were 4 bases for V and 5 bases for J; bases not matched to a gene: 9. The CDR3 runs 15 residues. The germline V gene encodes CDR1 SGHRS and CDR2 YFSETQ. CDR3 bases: TGCGCCAGCAGCCTAGGGACAGGGATAAGAACTGAAGCTTTCTTT. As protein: CASSLGTGIRTEAFF.

The CDR3 is CASSSLLAGSTDTQYF. The CDR3 nucleotides read TGTGCCAGCAGCTCCTTACTAGCGGGATCCACAGATACGCAGTATTTT. V and J are TRBV5-4 and TRBJ2-3, with 10 bases fitting TRBD2. The CDR3 is 16 residues long. The V gene end was trimmed by 3 bases and the J gene end by 2 bases; junction bases not matched to a gene: 6. Germline V gene lookup returns CDR1 SGHNT and CDR2 YYREEE (reference sequence).

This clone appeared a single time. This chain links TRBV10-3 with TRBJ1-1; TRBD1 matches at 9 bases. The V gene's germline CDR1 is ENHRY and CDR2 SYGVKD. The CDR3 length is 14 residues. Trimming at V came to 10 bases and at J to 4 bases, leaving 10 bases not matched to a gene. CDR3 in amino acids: CATRTGVGGTEAFF. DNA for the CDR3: TGTGCCACCCGGACAGGGGTTGGGGGCACTGAAGCTTTCTTT.

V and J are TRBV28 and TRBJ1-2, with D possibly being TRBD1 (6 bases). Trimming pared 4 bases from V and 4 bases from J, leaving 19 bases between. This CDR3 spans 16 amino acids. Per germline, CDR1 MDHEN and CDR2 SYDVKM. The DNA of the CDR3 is TGTGCCAGCAGTTCCGAGGGGCGGACAGCGATCTATGGCTACACCTTC. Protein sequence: CASSSEGRTAIYGYTF.

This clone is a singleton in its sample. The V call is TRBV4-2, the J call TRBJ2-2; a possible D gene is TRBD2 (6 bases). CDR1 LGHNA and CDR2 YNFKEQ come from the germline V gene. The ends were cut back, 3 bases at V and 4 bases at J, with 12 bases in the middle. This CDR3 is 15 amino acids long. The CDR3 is CASSHVLGGTGELFF. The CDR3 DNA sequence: TGTGCCAGCAGCCACGTCCTCGGGGGCACCGGGGAGCTGTTTTTT.

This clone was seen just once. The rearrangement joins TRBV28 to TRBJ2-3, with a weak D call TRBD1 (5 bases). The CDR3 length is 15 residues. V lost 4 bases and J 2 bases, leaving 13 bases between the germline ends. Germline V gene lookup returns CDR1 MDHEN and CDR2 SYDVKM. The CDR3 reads CASSWGRAPTDTQYF. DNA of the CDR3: TGTGCCAGCAGTTGGGGCCGGGCTCCCACAGATACGCAGTATTTT.

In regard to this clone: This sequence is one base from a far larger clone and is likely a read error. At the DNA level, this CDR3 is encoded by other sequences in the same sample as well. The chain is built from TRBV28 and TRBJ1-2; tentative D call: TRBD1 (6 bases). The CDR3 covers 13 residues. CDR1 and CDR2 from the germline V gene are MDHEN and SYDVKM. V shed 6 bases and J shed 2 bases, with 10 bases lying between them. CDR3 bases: TGTGCCAGCAGCCCAACAGGGAACTATGGCTACACCTTC. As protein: CASSPTGNYGYTF.

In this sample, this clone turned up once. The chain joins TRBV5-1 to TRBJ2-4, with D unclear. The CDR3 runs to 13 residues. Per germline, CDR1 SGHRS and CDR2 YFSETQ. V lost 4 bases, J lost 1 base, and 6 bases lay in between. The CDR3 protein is CASSPEAKNIQYF. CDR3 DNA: TGCGCCAGCAGCCCGGAGGCCAAAAACATTCAGTACTTC.

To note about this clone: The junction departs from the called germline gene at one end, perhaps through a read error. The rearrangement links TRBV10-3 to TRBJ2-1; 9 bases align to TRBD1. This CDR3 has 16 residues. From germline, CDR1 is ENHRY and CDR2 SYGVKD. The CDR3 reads CASSESPGQGKDEQFF. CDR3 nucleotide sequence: TGTGCCAGCAGTGAATCTCCGGGACAGGGCAAGGATGAGCAGTTCTTC.

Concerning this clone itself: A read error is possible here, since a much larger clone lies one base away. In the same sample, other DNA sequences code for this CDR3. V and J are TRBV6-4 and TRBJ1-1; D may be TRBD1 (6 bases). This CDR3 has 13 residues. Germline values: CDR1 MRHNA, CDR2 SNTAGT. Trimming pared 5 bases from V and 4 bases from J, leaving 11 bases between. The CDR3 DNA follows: TGTGCCAGCAGTAAGCAGGGGAGCACTGAAGCTTTCTTT. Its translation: CASSKQGSTEAFF.

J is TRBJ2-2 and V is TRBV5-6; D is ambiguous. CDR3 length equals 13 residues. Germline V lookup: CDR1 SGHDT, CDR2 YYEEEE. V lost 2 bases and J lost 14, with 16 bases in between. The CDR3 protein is CASSLAGPTVLFF. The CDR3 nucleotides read TGTGCCAGCAGCTTAGCAGGCCCCACGGTACTGTTTTTT.

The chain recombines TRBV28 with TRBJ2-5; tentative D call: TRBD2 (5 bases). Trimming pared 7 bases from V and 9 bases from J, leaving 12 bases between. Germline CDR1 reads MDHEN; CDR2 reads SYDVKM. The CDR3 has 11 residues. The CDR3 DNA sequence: TGTGCCAGCACGTTCTTCGGGGCCCAGTACTTC. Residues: CASTFFGAQYF.

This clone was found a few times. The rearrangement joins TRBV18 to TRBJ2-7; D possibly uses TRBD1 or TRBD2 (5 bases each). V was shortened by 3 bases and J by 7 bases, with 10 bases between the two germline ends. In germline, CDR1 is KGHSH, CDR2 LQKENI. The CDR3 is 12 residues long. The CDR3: CASSPSEGEQYF. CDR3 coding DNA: TGTGCCAGCTCACCTTCAGAGGGGGAGCAGTACTTC.

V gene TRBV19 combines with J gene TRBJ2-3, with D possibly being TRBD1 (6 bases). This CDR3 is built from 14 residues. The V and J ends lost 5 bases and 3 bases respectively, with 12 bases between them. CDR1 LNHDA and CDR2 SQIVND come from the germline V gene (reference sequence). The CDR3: CASSQQGGTDTQYF. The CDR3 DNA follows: TGTGCCAGTAGTCAACAGGGTGGTACAGATACGCAGTATTTT.

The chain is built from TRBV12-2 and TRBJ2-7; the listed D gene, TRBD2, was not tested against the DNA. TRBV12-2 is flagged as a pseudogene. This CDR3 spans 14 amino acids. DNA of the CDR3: TGTGCAAGTCGCTTGCGGGAGCCTTACTACGAGCAGTACTTC. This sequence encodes CASRLREPYYEQYF.

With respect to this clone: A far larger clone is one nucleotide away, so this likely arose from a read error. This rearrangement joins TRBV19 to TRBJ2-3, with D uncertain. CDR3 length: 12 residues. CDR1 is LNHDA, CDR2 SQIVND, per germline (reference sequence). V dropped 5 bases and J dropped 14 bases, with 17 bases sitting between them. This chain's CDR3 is CASSSPDQGLYF. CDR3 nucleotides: TGTGCCAGTAGTTCGCCGGACCAAGGCTTGTATTTT.

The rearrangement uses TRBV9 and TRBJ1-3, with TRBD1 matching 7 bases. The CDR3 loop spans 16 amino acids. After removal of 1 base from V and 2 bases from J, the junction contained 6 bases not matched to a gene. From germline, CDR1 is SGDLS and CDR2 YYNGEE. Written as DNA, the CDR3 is TGTGCCAGCAGCGTAAGACAGGGAGAAGCTGGAAACACCATATATTTT. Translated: CASSVRQGEAGNTIYF.

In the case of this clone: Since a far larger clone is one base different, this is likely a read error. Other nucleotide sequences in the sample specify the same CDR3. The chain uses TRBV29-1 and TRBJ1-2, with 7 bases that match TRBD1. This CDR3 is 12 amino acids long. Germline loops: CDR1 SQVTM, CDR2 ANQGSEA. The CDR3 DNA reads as TGTAGCGCTAGGGACAGTAACTATGGCTACACCTTC. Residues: CSARDSNYGYTF.

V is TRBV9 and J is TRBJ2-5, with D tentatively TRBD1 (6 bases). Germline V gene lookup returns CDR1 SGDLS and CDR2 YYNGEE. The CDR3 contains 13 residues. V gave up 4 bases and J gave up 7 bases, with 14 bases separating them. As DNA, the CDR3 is TGTGCCAGCAGCCCCGAACAGGGTCGGACCCAGTACTTC. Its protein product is CASSPEQGRTQYF. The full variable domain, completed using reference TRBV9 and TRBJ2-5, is DSGVTQTPKHLITATGQRVTLRCSPRSGDLSVYWYQQSLDQGLQFLIQYYNGEERAKGNILERFSAQQFPDLHSELNLSSLELGDSALYFCASSPEQGRTQYFGPGTRLLVL.

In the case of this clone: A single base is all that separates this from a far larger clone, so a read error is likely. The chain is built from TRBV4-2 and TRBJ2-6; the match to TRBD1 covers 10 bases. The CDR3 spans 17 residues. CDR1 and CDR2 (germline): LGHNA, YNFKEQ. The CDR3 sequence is CAGSLGTGESGANVLTF. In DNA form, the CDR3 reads TGTGCCGGCAGCCTCGGGACAGGGGAAAGTGGGGCCAACGTCCTGACTTTC.

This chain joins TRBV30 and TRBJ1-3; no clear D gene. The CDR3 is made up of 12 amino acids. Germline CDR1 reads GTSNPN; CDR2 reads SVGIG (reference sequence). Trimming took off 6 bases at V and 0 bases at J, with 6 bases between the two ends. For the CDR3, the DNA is TGTGCCTGCCAAACCTCTGGAAACACCATATATTTT. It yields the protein CACQTSGNTIYF.

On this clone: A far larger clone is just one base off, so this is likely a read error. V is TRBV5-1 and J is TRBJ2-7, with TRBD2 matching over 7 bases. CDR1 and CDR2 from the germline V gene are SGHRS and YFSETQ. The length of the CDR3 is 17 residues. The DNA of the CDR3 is TGCGCCAGCAGCTTGGTCTTGGATGCCGAGCGGGATTACGAGCGGTACTTC. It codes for CASSLVLDAERDYERYF.

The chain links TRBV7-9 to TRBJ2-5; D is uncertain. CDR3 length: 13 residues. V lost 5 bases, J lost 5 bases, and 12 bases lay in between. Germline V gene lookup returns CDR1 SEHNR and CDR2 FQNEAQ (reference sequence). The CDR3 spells CASSGNFGETQYF. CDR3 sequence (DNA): TGTGCCAGCAGCGGCAACTTTGGGGAGACCCAGTACTTC.

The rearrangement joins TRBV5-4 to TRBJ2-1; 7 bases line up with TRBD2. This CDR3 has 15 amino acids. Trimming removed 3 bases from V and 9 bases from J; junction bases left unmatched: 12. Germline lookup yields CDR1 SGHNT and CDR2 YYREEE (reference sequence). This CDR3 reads CASSSPTHGEGEQFF. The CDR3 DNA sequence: TGTGCCAGCAGCTCCCCGACACACGGGGAGGGTGAGCAGTTCTTC.

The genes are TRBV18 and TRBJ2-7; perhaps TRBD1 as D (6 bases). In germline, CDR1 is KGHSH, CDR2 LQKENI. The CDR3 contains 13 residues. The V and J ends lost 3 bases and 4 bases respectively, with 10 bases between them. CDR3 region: CASSPGQFYEQYF. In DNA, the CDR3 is TGTGCCAGCTCACCCGGACAGTTTTACGAGCAGTACTTC.

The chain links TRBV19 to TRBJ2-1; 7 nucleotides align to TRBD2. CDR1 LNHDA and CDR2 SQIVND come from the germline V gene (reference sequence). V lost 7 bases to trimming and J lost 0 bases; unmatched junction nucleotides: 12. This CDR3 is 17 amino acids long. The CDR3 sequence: CASTRRRRGSSYNEQFF. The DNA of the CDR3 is TGTGCCAGTACTCGCCGCCGCCGCGGGAGCTCCTACAATGAGCAGTTCTTC. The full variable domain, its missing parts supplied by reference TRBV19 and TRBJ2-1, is DGGITQSPKYLFRKEGQNVTLSCEQNLNHDAMYWYRQDPGQGLRLIYYSQIVNDFQKGDIAEGYSVSREKKESFPLTVTSAQKNPTAFYLCASTRRRRGSSYNEQFFGPGTRLTVL.